The 10 T cell receptor beta chains below were found in one sample sequenced in a study of blood T cell repertoires in COVID-19. The repertoire was sequenced with immunoSEQ multiplex PCR; TCRdb's copy has only in-frame clones and lacks some. The data show about 29,000 clones, 80% seen once. The sequenced sample consisted of peripheral blood. All receptors derive from a woman between 65 and 79 years old with acute or convalescent COVID-19.

This chain connects TRBV6-5 to TRBJ1-1; D may be TRBD1 (5 bases). CDR3 length: 13 amino acids. CDR1 and CDR2 from the germline V gene are MNHEY and SVGAGI. V was clipped by 6 bases and J by 5 bases, with 13 bases between them. CDR3 nucleotide sequence: TGTGCCAGCAGGACCGCGGGGGAAACTGAAGCTTTCTTT. Protein sequence: CASRTAGETEAFF.

The chain has TRBV7-2 and TRBJ2-2; D perhaps matches TRBD1 (6 bases). Per germline, CDR1 SGHTA and CDR2 FQGNSA. V lost 5 bases, J lost 7 bases, and 11 bases lay in between. The CDR3 sequence is 13 residues long. The CDR3 reads CASSPRQDGELFF. CDR3 coding DNA: TGTGCCAGCAGCCCCCGACAGGACGGGGAGCTGTTTTTT.

This clone has a single count. V is TRBV15 and J is TRBJ2-4; D might be TRBD2 (5 bases). CDR1 and CDR2 from the germline V gene are LNHNV and YYDKDF (reference sequence). Trimming removed 1 base at V and 7 bases at J, with 11 bases between. The CDR3 is 14 amino acids. The CDR3 region is CATSRASGGNIQYF. CDR3 DNA sequence: TGTGCCACCAGCAGAGCCAGCGGCGGGAACATTCAGTACTTC.

This clone has more than one count but fewer than ten. V and J are TRBV28 and TRBJ2-5; 8 bases agree with TRBD2. The V gene end was trimmed by 4 bases and the J gene end by 4 bases; junction bases not matched to a gene: 5. CDR1 MDHEN and CDR2 SYDVKM come from the germline V gene. The CDR3 sequence is 14 residues long. The CDR3 region is CASSSSAGGETQYF. The CDR3 DNA is TGTGCCAGCAGTTCCTCCGCGGGGGGAGAGACCCAGTACTTC.

The gene calls are TRBV28 and TRBJ2-3; D is uncertain. The V gene's germline CDR1 is MDHEN and CDR2 SYDVKM. V was trimmed by 3 bases and J by 0 bases, leaving 10 bases between them. The CDR3 is 15 amino acids. This CDR3 reads CASSFSLTSTDTQYF. CDR3 nucleotides: TGTGCCAGCAGTTTTTCTCTTACTAGCACAGATACGCAGTATTTT. Combining the CDR3 with reference TRBV28 and TRBJ2-3 gives the whole variable domain DVKVTQSSRYLVKRTGEKVFLECVQDMDHENMFWYRQDPGLGLRLIYFSYDVKMKEKGDIPEGYSVSREKKERFSLILESASTNQTSMYLCASSFSLTSTDTQYFGPGTRLTVL.

A remark on this clone: Additional DNA sequences in this sample encode the identical CDR3. This rearrangement joins TRBV5-4 to TRBJ1-2, with 7 positions matching TRBD1. The junction had 4 bases not matched to a gene; V was cut back by 4 bases and J by 4 bases. CDR1 SGHNT and CDR2 YYREEE come from the germline V gene (reference sequence). The CDR3 has 13 residues. The CDR3: CASSPRDSYGYTF. The CDR3 bases are TGTGCCAGCAGCCCGCGGGACAGCTATGGCTACACCTTC.

The chain employs TRBV24-1 and TRBJ2-3, with no clear D. V dropped 0 bases and J dropped 0 bases, with 3 bases sitting between them. The CDR3 runs 14 residues. CDR1 and CDR2 (germline): KGHDR, SFDVKD. The CDR3 spells CATSDLSSTDTQYF. The CDR3 DNA is TGTGCCACCAGTGATTTGAGCAGCACAGATACGCAGTATTTT.

The gene calls are TRBV2 and TRBJ2-7, with 7 nucleotides matching TRBD1. The V gene end was trimmed by 8 bases and the J gene end by 2 bases; junction bases not matched to a gene: 6. This CDR3 has 13 amino acids. Germline V gene sequence: CDR1 SNHLY, CDR2 FYNNEI. CDR3 residues: CASGRDSTYEQYF. In DNA, the CDR3 is TGTGCCAGCGGCCGGGACAGCACCTACGAGCAGTACTTC.

This clone was found once. This chain links TRBV7-3 with TRBJ2-1; 10 bases map to TRBD2. The CDR3 runs to 18 residues. Germline values: CDR1 SGHTA, CDR2 FQGTGA. With V trimmed by 1 base and J by 7 bases, 13 bases remained unmatched. The CDR3: CASSLSPSGRVNTNEQFF. The CDR3 coding sequence is TGTGCCAGCAGCTTAAGTCCCAGCGGGAGGGTAAATACTAATGAGCAGTTCTTC.

In its sample, this clone was seen many times. The chain links TRBV27 to TRBJ2-7, with 7 positions matching TRBD2. Trimming cost V 4 bases and J 4 bases; bases outside gene matches: 10. The germline CDR1 and CDR2 sequences are MNHEY and SMNVEV (reference sequence). CDR3 length: 15 residues. CDR3 region: CASSYTPGLSYEQYF. CDR3 DNA sequence: TGTGCCAGCAGTTACACCCCGGGACTATCGTACGAGCAGTACTTC.